This TCR beta chain was obtained from a study of T-cell memory formation after mild COVID-19. Broader study findings: Most CD4+ clones that shrank were in CM and EM, while CD8+ ones turned up in EMRA. Cross-reactive memory seemingly joined, as some responding clones were found in pre-infection memory.

Concerning this clonotype itself: Its antigen is undetermined.

Deletions cut 2 bases from V and 6 bases from J, with 11 bases between. CDR1 and CDR2 (germline): MNHNY, SVGAGI (reference sequence). The CDR3 has 14 amino acids. TCRdb re-analysed the 5' RACE reads in MiXCR, keeping a single row per CDR3 protein. The top ten clones hold roughly 21% of a sample with more than 250,000 distinct CDR3 sequences, 15% to 20% of them seen once. V usage is TRBV6-6 and J usage is TRBJ1-5; no clear D gene. Sequencing used PBMCs or a T cell subset sorted from them (not recorded which). This TCR derives from a man younger than 30 who had mild COVID-19 (a few samples of this study predate the infection). Cell type and time point are not known. The CDR3 DNA reads as TGTGCCAGCAGTTACCGCCGGGCAGCTCAGCCCCAGCATTTT. It translates to CASSYRRAAQPQHF.